This T cell receptor (beta chain) is from a study of post-analysis software for immune sequencing data. Notes on the study in general: Patients carried roughly five TRBV segments more frequently than controls did, and TRBV5-6, TRBV5-1 and TRBV20-1 were among them.

This clonotype has a handful of counts. Its antigen is not identified. The CDR3 is 13 amino acids. Trimming took 1 base from V and 5 from J, leaving 7 bases between them. Germline CDR1 and CDR2: KGHDR and SFDVKD. The TCR beta cDNA libraries contained unique molecular identifiers. Between about 0.9 and 11 million T cells gave rise to 450,000 to 650,000 cDNA molecules. Using its own MiXCR run on the PCR reads, TCRdb lists one record per CDR3 protein. The sample holds 400,000 to 500,000 distinct CDR3 sequences, 30% to 40% seen once. The chain employs TRBV24-1 and TRBJ2-5; D not resolved. The receptor was isolated from a girl aged 2 to 9 with multiple sclerosis. The specimen sequenced was blood. The DNA of the CDR3 is TGTGCCACCAGTGATTTTCAAGGGGAGACCCAGTACTTC. It specifies CATSDFQGETQYF.